The rows below give T cell receptor beta chains drawn from one sample of a study of blood T cell repertoires in COVID-19. This table comes from immunoSEQ multiplex PCR, and its TCRdb copy is limited to in-frame clones, with some not included. The sample consists of approximately 130,000 clones, more than 70% of them appearing once. The sample was peripheral blood. Receptors were obtained from a human donor in a cohort sampled during active COVID-19. Each CDR3 is given with its conserved first and last residue. The order of the fields is clone size, V gene, J gene, CDR3 length, D gene, CDR3 protein, CDR3 DNA. D genes are given only for firm matches. Clone size appears in some rows only: once, few, many, or a class for an expanded clone.

.	TRBV27	TRBJ1-2	15	.	CASSYTPAGGKGYTF	TGTGCCAGCAGTTATACCCCGGCGGGAGGGAAAGGCTACACCTTC
.	TRBV2	TRBJ2-7	14	.	CASSVETEYAEQYF	TGTGCCAGCAGTGTAGAAACAGAGTACGCCGAGCAGTACTTC
.	TRBV6-5	TRBJ2-7	15	.	CASSYSLDSSYEQYF	TGTGCCAGCAGTTACTCGTTGGACAGTTCCTACGAGCAGTACTTC
.	TRBV27	TRBJ1-6	17	.	CASSVDISSSLGSPLHF	TGTGCCAGCAGCGTGGACATATCTTCGTCCCTCGGTTCACCCCTCCACTTT
.	TRBV29-1	TRBJ1-3	11	.	CSAIRGNTIYF	TGCAGCGCAATACGGGGAAACACCATATATTTT
.	TRBV30	TRBJ2-5	13	TRBD1	CAWSVQGLETQYF	TGTGCCTGGAGTGTACAGGGGTTGGAGACCCAGTACTTC
.	TRBV9	TRBJ2-7	14	TRBD1	CASTPGTGDFEQYF	TGTGCCAGCACCCCCGGGACAGGGGATTTCGAGCAGTACTTC
.	TRBV5-1	TRBJ2-3	14	.	CASSPPGGADTQYF	TGCGCCAGCAGCCCTCCGGGGGGCGCAGATACGCAGTATTTT
.	TRBV6-6	TRBJ2-7	14	TRBD2	CASSESGRFYEQYF	TGTGCCAGCAGCGAAAGCGGGAGGTTCTACGAGCAGTACTTC
.	TRBV3-1/TRBV3-2	TRBJ1-5	14	TRBD1	CASSQTGGNQPQHF	TGTGCCAGCAGCCAGACAGGGGGAAATCAGCCCCAGCATTTT
.	TRBV9	TRBJ1-5	13	.	CASSAYSNQPQHF	TGTGCCAGCAGCGCGTATAGCAATCAGCCCCAGCATTTT
large	TRBV23-1	TRBJ2-7	13	TRBD1	CASSQRQGNEQYF	TGCGCCAGCAGTCAAAGACAGGGGAACGAGCAGTACTTC
.	TRBV11-2	TRBJ2-7	12	.	CASGRDSYEQYF	TGTGCCAGCGGGCGGGACAGCTACGAGCAGTACTTC
.	TRBV5-1	TRBJ1-1	15	TRBD1	CASSPDRGGGTEAFF	TGCGCCAGCAGCCCGGACAGGGGAGGTGGCACTGAAGCTTTCTTT
few	TRBV12-5	TRBJ1-5	16	.	CASGLVFGGKAQPQHF	TGTGCTAGTGGTTTGGTTTTCGGGGGTAAAGCTCAGCCCCAGCATTTT
.	TRBV6-6	TRBJ2-7	16	.	CASSYGAPGARYEQYF	TGTGCCAGCAGTTACGGCGCCCCAGGGGCGCGTTACGAGCAGTACTTC
.	TRBV28	TRBJ2-6	14	.	CASSPRNGANVLTF	TGTGCCAGCAGTCCCAGAAATGGGGCCAACGTCCTGACTTTC
few	TRBV30	TRBJ1-2	13	.	CAWSASGWDGYTF	TGTGCCTGGAGCGCTAGCGGTTGGGATGGCTACACCTTC
.	TRBV29-1	TRBJ1-1	12	.	CSVDGVETEAFF	TGCAGCGTTGACGGGGTAGAGACTGAGGCTTTCTTT
.	TRBV7-2	TRBJ1-1	13	.	CASSTPGNTEAFF	TGTGCCAGCAGCACGCCAGGGAACACTGAAGCTTTCTTT
.	TRBV20-1	TRBJ1-1	11	.	CSAHRDTEAFF	TGCAGTGCTCACAGGGACACTGAAGCTTTCTTT
.	TRBV6-6	TRBJ2-7	14	TRBD1	CASSTGTGTFEQYF	TGTGCCAGCAGTACCGGGACAGGGACCTTCGAGCAGTACTTC
few	TRBV7-2	TRBJ2-7	16	TRBD2	CASSFGLAGGFYEQYF	TGTGCCAGCAGCTTCGGACTAGCGGGAGGGTTCTACGAGCAGTACTTC
few	TRBV11-2	TRBJ2-7	13	.	CASSPYGHYEQYF	TGTGCCAGCAGCCCGTACGGTCACTACGAGCAGTACTTC
.	TRBV6-2/TRBV6-3	TRBJ2-7	15	.	CASSYSLGSSYEQYF	TGTGCCAGCAGTTACTCTCTTGGCAGCTCCTACGAGCAGTACTTC
.	TRBV5-4	TRBJ1-2	14	.	CASSTMTANYGYTF	TGTGCCAGCAGCACTATGACAGCTAACTATGGCTACACCTTC
.	TRBV24-1	TRBJ2-5	15	TRBD2	CATSGIAGLVETQYF	TGTGCCACCAGTGGCATAGCGGGGCTTGTCGAGACCCAGTACTTC
few	TRBV6-6	TRBJ2-7	11	TRBD2	CASSGGFEQYF	TGTGCCAGCAGCGGGGGGTTCGAGCAGTACTTC
.	TRBV12-3/TRBV12-4	TRBJ2-7	13	.	CASSLSGYYEQYF	TGTGCCAGCAGTTTATCAGGGTACTACGAGCAGTACTTC
.	TRBV5-6	TRBJ2-7	13	TRBD2	CASSPGLNYEQYF	TGTGCCAGCAGCCCGGGACTAAACTACGAGCAGTACTTC
few	TRBV19	TRBJ2-1	13	TRBD1	CASQDRVYNEQFF	TGTGCCAGCCAAGACAGGGTTTACAATGAGCAGTTCTTC
once	TRBV28	TRBJ2-7	19	.	CASSITLGIADTLTYEQYF	TGTGCCAGCAGTATCACTTTGGGTATAGCGGACACCCTAACCTACGAGCAGTACTTC
few	TRBV30	TRBJ1-5	14	TRBD1	CAWGTASLNQPQHF	TGTGCCTGGGGGACAGCGTCCCTCAATCAGCCCCAGCATTTT
.	TRBV5-1	TRBJ2-7	16	TRBD1	CASSLRTGQGAYEQYF	TGCGCCAGCAGCTTGCGAACAGGACAGGGGGCCTACGAGCAGTACTTC
.	TRBV28	TRBJ1-5	11	TRBD1	CASRTGAAQHF	TGTGCCAGCAGAACAGGGGCGGCCCAGCATTTT
.	TRBV7-3	TRBJ2-7	15	TRBD2	CASSLNPGLAYEQYF	TGTGCCAGCAGCTTAAACCCGGGACTAGCCTACGAGCAGTACTTC